This record concerns one TCR beta chain sequence. The sample originates from a study of post-analysis software for immune sequencing data. Unique-molecular-identifier-tagged TCR beta cDNA libraries were used. A single record per CDR3 protein comes from TCRdb applying MiXCR to the PCR reads. Altogether over 250,000 distinct CDR3 sequences are present, about 38% being singletons, with the ten largest covering more than 4%. The clonotype originates from a girl aged 5-17 years with multiple sclerosis. Material for sequencing was blood.

Written as DNA, the CDR3 is TGTGCCAGCAGTGCGATTCGGGGGGTTAGAGGTGGTAATGAAAAACTGTTTTTT. Protein: CASSAIRGVRGGNEKLFF. The chain combines TRBV2 with TRBJ1-4; D may be TRBD1 (5 bases). Germline V gives CDR1 SNHLY, CDR2 FYNNEI. Trimming shortened V by 4 bases and J by 4 bases, and 22 bases separated the two germline ends. This CDR3 comprises 18 residues. The full variable domain, with the rest looked up from reference TRBV2 and TRBJ1-4, is EPEVTQTPSHQVTQMGQEVILRCVPISNHLYFYWYRQILGQKVEFLVSFYNNEISEKSEIFDDQFSVERPDGSNFTLKIRSTKLEDSAMYFCASSAIRGVRGGNEKLFFGSGTQLSVL.